The clone carrying this T cell receptor (beta chain) was seen repeatedly, ten times or more. Its cognate antigen is unknown. Thyroid surgery was performed in patients who had received no treatment beforehand. These data come from a study of metastatic and nonmetastatic thyroid tumors. About the study: For malignant and benign thyroid patients, tumor or nodule tissue and blood were the sources whose repertoires were compared.

Trimming shortened V by 7 bases and J by 6 bases, and 17 bases separated the two germline ends. CDR1 MNHNS and CDR2 SASEGT come from the germline V gene. CDR3 length equals 14 residues. Original data processing: It was from CDR3 differences across clinicopathological groups that a distant-metastasis classifier for papillary thyroid cancer was built. TCRdb re-called the PCR reads via MiXCR. The V and J calls, along with clone size, are taken from TCRdb and not from the paper's own processing. The data show roughly 46,000 clones, about 25% seen once. Findings and limits, study-wide: According to reports, the diversity of TCR beta was significantly higher in malignant thyroid tumors than in benign nodules, and this held in both blood and tumor samples.

This sequence joins TRBV6-1 and TRBJ2-3; a weak D match, TRBD2 (5 bases). The TCR originated in a male donor with papillary thyroid cancer or a benign thyroid nodule (not recorded which). Some clones in this sample may be carry-over from other donors' samples. The specimen sequenced was blood. The CDR3 nucleotides read TGTGCCAGCAAAGGCTGGACGGGGTTTGATACGCAGTATTTT. Its translation is CASKGWTGFDTQYF.